A single sample is the source of the 8 T cell receptor beta chains below, sequenced in a study of T and B cells in COVID-19 patients (dated by TCRdb to about 2020). TRB repertoires were amplified from about 250-500 ng of genomic DNA extracted from blood. The instrument given in TCRdb is Illumina MiSeq. Multiplex PCR with BIOMED2 TRB-A/B primer pools was used to amplify the TRB rearrangements. Through fastp at Q25 and MiXCR, TCRdb rebuilt clones from the public reads, retaining in-frame beta chains. Rows are combined by CDR3 protein, so each entry shows the most common genes and DNA. The sample data list about 16,000 distinct CDR3 sequences, and around a quarter of these were observed just once. About 3% of the sample belongs to the ten largest clones. The sample comprised blood. Receptors were obtained from a human donor who had recovered from COVID-19.

This clonotype came up once. A much larger clone differs by one base, so this may be a read error. This CDR3 is CAISYSNVTSGDYEQYF. The CDR3 DNA is TGTGCCATCAGTTACTCGAACGTTACTAGCGGGGACTACGAGCAGTACTTC. This chain uses TRBV6-5 with TRBJ2-7, with 10 nucleotides matching TRBD2. This CDR3 region has 17 residues. From germline, CDR1 is MNHEY and CDR2 SVGAGI.

Many counts were recorded for this clonotype. V and J are TRBV19 and TRBJ1-2; 10 positions agree with TRBD1. The J segment lost 4 bases and the V segment lost 4 bases, leaving 6 bases of the junction unmatched. This CDR3 contains 15 residues. In germline, CDR1 is LNHDA, CDR2 SQIVND (reference sequence). This CDR3 is CASSTGGTGVYGYTF. The CDR3, as DNA: TGTGCCAGTAGTACTGGAGGGACAGGGGTCTATGGCTACACCTTC.

By share, this clonotype counts as medium-sized. The chain combines TRBV19 with TRBJ2-4, with 9 bases aligning to TRBD1. CDR1 is LNHDA and CDR2 is SQIVND in the germline V gene (reference sequence). The junction had 6 bases not matched to a gene; V was cut back by 5 bases and J by 1 base. This CDR3 contains 16 residues. For the CDR3, the DNA is TGTGCCAGTAGTCACTCCGGGACAGGGGCCAAAAACATTCAGTACTTC. Its protein is CASSHSGTGAKNIQYF.

This clonotype was counted between two and nine times. The chain is built from TRBV5-4 and TRBJ2-3, with D maybe TRBD2 (6 bases). This CDR3 comprises 16 residues. The germline gives CDR1 SGHNT, CDR2 YYREEE (reference sequence). The V gene lost 0 bases and the J gene lost 0 bases, with 11 bases spanning the gap. CDR3 nucleotide sequence: TGTGCCAGCAGCTTGGATGCGGGAATTAGCACAGATACGCAGTATTTT. The encoded protein is CASSLDAGISTDTQYF.

Only a few counts were recorded for this clonotype. The chain couples TRBV7-9 to TRBJ2-7; 8 bases map to TRBD2. The germline gives CDR1 SEHNR, CDR2 FQNEAQ (reference sequence). The V and J ends lost 2 bases and 5 bases, in that order; junction bases with no gene match: 11. This CDR3 contains 16 residues. The CDR3 bases are TGTGCCAGCAGCTTAAGTATGCCCAGCGGGAGCGACGAGCAGTACTTC. Its translation is CASSLSMPSGSDEQYF.

Many counts were recorded for this clonotype. This chain connects TRBV19 to TRBJ1-1; D is uncertain. The V gene lost 1 base and the J gene lost 4 bases, with 13 bases spanning the gap. Per germline, CDR1 LNHDA and CDR2 SQIVND (reference sequence). The CDR3 consists of 15 residues. As DNA, the CDR3 is TGTGCCAGTAGTATAGTTTCCGAGATTAGCACTGAAGCTTTCTTT. Amino acids: CASSIVSEISTEAFF.

By share, this clonotype ranks as medium-sized. V gene TRBV5-6 combines with J gene TRBJ1-4, with 7 positions matching TRBD1. This CDR3 comprises 16 residues. The ends lost 0 bases at V and 6 bases at J; junction bases unmatched: 8. Germline V CDR1 and CDR2: SGHDT, YYEEEE. For the CDR3, the DNA is TGTGCCAGCAGCTTGGGGCAGGGGGGCGTAGATGAAAAACTGTTTTTT. This sequence encodes CASSLGQGGVDEKLFF.

This clonotype was recorded a few times. The genes are TRBV7-6 and TRBJ2-3; maybe TRBD1 (6 bases). CDR1 SGHVS and CDR2 FNYEAQ come from the germline V gene. Trimming shortened V by 1 base and J by 0 bases, and 14 bases separated the two germline ends. The CDR3 has 17 residues. The DNA of the CDR3 is TGTGCCAGCAGCTTAGGGGTTAGTCAGGGGAGCACAGATACGCAGTATTTT. It codes for CASSLGVSQGSTDTQYF.